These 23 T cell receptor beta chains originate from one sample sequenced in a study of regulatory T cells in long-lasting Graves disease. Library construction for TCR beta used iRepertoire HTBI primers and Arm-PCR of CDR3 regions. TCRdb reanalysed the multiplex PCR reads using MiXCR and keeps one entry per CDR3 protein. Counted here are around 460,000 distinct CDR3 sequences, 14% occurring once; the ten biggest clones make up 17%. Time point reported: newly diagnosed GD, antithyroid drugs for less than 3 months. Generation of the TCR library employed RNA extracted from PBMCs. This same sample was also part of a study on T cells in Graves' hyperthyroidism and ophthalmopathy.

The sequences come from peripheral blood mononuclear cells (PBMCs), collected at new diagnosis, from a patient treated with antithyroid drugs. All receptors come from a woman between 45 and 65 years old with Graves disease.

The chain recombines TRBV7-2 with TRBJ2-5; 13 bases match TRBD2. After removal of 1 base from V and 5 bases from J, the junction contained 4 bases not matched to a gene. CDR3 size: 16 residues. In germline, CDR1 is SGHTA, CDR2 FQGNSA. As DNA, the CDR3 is TGTGCCAGCAGCTTAGAGCCGGGACTAGCGGGGGAGACCCAGTACTTC. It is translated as CASSLEPGLAGETQYF.

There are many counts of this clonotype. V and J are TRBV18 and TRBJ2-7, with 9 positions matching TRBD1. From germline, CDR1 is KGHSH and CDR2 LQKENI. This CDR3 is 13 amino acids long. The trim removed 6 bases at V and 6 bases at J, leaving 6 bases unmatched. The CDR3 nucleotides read TGTGCCAGCTCCGGGACAGGGAGTTCCGAGCAGTACTTC. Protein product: CASSGTGSSEQYF.

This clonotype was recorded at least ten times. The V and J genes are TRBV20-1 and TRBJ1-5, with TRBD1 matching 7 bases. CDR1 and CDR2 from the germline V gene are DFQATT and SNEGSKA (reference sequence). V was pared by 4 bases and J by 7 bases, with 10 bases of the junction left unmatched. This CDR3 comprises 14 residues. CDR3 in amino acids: CSAKTGAPRQPQHF. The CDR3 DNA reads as TGCAGTGCTAAAACAGGGGCCCCACGGCAGCCCCAGCATTTT.

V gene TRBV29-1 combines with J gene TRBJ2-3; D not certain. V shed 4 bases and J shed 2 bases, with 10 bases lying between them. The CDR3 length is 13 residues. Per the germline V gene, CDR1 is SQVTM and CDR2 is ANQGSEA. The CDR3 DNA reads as TGCAGCGTTGCTTACGTACTCACAGATACGCAGTATTTT. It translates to CSVAYVLTDTQYF.

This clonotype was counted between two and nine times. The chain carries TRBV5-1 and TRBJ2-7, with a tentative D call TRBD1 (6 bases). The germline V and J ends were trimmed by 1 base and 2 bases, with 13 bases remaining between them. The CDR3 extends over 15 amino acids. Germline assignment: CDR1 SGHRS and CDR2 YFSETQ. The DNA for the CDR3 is TGCGCCAGCAGCTTGTTACAGGGTGTCCCCTACGAGCAGTACTTC. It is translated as CASSLLQGVPYEQYF.

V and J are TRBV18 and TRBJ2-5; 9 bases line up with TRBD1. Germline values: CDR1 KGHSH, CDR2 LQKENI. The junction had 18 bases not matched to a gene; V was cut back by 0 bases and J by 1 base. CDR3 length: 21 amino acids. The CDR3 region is CASSPPGFVPGTGKGQETQYF. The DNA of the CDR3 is TGTGCCAGCTCACCACCGGGATTTGTCCCCGGGACAGGGAAAGGCCAAGAGACCCAGTACTTC.

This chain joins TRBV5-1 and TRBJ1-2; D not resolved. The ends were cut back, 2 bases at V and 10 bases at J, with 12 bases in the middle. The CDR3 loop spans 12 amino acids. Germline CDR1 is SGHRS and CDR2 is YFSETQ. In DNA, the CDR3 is TGCGCCAGCAGCTTCGGTCAACTCAACTACACCTTC. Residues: CASSFGQLNYTF. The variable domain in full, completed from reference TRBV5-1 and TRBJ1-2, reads KAGVTQTPRYLIKTRGQQVTLSCSPISGHRSVSWYQQTPGQGLQFLFEYFSETQRNKGNFPGRFSGRQFSNSRSEMNVSTLELGDSALYLCASSFGQLNYTFGSGTRLTVV.

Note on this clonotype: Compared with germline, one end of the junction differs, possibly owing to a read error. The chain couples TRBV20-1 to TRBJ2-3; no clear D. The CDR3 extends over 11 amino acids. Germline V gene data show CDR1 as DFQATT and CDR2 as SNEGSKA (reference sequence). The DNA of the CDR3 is TGCAGTGCTAGTCCGCTAGTAGGCCAAAGTTTT. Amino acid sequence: CSASPLVGQSF.

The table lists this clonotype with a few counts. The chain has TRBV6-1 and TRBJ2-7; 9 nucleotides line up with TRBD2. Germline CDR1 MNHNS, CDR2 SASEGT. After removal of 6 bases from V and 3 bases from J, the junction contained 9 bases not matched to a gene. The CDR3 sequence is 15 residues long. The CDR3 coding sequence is TGTGCCAGCAGAGGAAGGACTAGCGTAAACTACGAGCAGTACTTC. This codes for CASRGRTSVNYEQYF.

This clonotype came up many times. The CDR3 nucleotides are TGTGCCAGCAGTTTATATAAACGACAGGCGCATAGCAATCAGCCCCAGCATTTT. Encoded protein: CASSLYKRQAHSNQPQHF. V and J are TRBV28 and TRBJ1-5, with D perhaps TRBD1 (6 bases). This CDR3 is 18 amino acids long. Germline V CDR1 and CDR2: MDHEN, SYDVKM. Trimming removed 1 base at V and 0 bases at J, with 16 bases between.

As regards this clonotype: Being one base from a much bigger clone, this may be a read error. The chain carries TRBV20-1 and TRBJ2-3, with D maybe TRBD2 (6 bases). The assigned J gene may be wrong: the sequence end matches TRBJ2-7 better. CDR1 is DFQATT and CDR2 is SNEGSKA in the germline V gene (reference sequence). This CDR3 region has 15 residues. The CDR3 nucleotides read TGCAGTGCCTCCCCGGTTGAGGAGGGCGGCTACAAGCAGTACTTC. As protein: CSASPVEEGGYKQYF.

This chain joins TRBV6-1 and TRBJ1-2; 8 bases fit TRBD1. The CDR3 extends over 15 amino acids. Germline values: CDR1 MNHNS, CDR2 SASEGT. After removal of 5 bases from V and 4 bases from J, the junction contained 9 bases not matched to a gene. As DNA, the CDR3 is TGTGCCAGCAGTCCTCAGGGGGCCGACCTCTATGGCTACACCTTC. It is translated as CASSPQGADLYGYTF.

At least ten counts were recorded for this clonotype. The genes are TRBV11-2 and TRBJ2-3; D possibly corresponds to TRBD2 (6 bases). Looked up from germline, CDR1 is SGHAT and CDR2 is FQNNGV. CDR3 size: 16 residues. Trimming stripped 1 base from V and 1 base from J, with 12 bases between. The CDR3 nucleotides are TGTGCCAGCAGCTTAGGGCGCAGGGAGGGCACAGATACGCAGTATTTT. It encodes CASSLGRREGTDTQYF.

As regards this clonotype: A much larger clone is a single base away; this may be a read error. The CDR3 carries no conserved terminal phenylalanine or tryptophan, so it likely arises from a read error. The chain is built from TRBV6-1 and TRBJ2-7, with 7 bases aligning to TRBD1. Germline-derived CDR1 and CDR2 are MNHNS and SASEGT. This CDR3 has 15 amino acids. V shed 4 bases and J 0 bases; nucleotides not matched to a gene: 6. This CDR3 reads CASSVGTVVSYEQYL. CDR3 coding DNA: TGTGCCAGCAGTGTGGGGACAGTAGTCTCCTACGAGCAGTACCTC.

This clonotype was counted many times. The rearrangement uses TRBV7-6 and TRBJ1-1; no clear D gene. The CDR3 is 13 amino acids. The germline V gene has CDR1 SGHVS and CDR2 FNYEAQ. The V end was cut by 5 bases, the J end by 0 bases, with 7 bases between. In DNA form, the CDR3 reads TGTGCCAGCAGCGCGGATCTGAACACTGAAGCTTTCTTT. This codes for CASSADLNTEAFF.

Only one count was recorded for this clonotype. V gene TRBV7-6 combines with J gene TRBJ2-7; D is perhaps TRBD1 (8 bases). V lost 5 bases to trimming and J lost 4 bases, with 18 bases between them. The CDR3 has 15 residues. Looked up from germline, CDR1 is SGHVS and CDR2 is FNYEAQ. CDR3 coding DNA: TGTGCCAGCAGCGGAGGACAGGGAGGGAAGTACGAGCAGTACTTC. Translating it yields CASSGGQGGKYEQYF.

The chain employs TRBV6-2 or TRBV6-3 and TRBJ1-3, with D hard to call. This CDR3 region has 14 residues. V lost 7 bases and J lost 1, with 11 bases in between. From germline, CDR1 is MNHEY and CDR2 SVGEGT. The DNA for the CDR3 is TGTGCCAGCAAAGCTGTGGGTTCTGGAAACACCATATATTTT. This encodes CASKAVGSGNTIYF.

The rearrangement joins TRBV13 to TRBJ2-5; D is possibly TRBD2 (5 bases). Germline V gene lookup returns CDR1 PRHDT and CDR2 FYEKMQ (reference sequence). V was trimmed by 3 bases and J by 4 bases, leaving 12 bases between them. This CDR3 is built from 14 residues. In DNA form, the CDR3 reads TGTGCCAGCAGCTTGTCTAGAGGGCGAGAGACCCAGTACTTC. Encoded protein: CASSLSRGRETQYF. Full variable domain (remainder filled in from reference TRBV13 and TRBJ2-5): AAGVIQSPRHLIKEKRETATLKCYPIPRHDTVYWYQQGPGQDPQFLISFYEKMQSDKGSIPDRFSAQQFSDYHSELNMSSLELGDSALYFCASSLSRGRETQYFGPGTRLLVL.

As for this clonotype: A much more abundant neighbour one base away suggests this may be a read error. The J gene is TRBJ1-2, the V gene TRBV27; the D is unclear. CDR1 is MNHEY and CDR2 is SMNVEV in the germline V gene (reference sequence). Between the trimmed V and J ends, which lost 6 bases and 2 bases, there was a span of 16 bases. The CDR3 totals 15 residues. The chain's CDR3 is CASSLAGWMNYGYTF. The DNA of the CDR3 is TGTGCCAGCAGCTTAGCCGGATGGATGAACTATGGCTACACCTTC.

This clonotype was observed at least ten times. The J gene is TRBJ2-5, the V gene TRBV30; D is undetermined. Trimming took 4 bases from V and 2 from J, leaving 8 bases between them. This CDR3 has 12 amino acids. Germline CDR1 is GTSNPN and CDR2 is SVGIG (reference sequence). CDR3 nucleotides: TGTGCCTGGAATCTTCAGCAAGAGACCCAGTACTTC. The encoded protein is CAWNLQQETQYF.

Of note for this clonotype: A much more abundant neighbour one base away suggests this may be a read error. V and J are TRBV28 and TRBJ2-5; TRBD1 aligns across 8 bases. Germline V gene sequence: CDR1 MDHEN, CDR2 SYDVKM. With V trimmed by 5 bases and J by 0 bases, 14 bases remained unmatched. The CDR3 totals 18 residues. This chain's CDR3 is CASSEPGQAAGYQETQYF. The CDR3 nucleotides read TGTGCCAGCAGTGAGCCGGGACAGGCCGCGGGGTACCAAGAGACCCAGTACTTC.

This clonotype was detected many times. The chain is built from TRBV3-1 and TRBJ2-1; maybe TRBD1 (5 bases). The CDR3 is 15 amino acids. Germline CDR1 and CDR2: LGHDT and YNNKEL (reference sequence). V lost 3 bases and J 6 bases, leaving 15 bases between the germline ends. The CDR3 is CASSHRQWPGNEQFF. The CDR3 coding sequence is TGTGCCAGCAGCCACCGACAGTGGCCGGGCAATGAGCAGTTCTTC.

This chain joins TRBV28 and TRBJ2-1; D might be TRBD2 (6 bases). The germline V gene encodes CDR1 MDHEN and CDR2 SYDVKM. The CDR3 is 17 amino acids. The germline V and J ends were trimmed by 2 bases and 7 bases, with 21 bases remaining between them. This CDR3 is CASSLGLFGGEVNEQFF. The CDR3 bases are TGTGCCAGCAGTTTAGGGCTTTTCGGGGGAGAGGTGAATGAGCAGTTCTTC.